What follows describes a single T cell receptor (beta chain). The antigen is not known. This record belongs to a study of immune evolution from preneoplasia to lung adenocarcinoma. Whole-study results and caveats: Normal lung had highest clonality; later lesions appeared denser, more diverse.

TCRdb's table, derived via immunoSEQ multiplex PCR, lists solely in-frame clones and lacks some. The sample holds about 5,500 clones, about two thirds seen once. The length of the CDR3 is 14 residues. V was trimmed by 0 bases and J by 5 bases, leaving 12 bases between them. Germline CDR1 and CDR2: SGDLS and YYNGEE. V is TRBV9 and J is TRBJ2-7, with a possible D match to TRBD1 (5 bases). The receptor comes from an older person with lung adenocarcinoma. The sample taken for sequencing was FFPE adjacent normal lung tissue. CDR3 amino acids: CASSVDQGINEQYF. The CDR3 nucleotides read TGTGCCAGCAGCGTAGATCAGGGTATCAACGAGCAGTACTTC.